The sequence of this T cell receptor beta chain was determined in a study of cytomegalovirus exposure and HLA in healthy donors. The method was immunoSEQ multiplex PCR; TCRdb's version includes in-frame clones alone and lacks a portion of them. The sample includes some 140,000 clones, roughly 81% of them seen just once. J gave up 6 bases and V 3 bases, and 5 bases lay outside the gene matches. This CDR3 is 14 amino acids long. Germline loops: CDR1 KGHSH, CDR2 LQKENI. Study outcomes and limitations: The dataset shows that most TCR sequences were rare, while some public TCRs occurred in many donors. The finding came from a later analysis; first-cohort TCR clusters tended to co-occur in the roughly 120 validation repertoires.

Details on this clone: Its antigen is unknown.

J is TRBJ2-3 and V is TRBV18; 8 bases match TRBD2. The origin of this receptor is a woman aged 30 to 39 in good health and CMV-seronegative. Sequencing used PBMCs. CDR3 in amino acids: CASSPGLDADTQYF. CDR3 DNA: TGTGCCAGCTCACCGGGACTAGATGCGGATACGCAGTATTTT.